A single sample is the source of the 7 T cell receptor beta chains below, sequenced in a study of lymphopenia after photon versus proton radiotherapy (dated by TCRdb to between 2019 and 2020). Library creation used the immunoSEQ multiplex PCR assay. Here the immuneACCESS table is served through TCRdb, limited to in-frame sequences with V and J called. Missing clones are a known gap in these copies; in checked studies unresolved V genes cover under half, and the rest lacks a known reason. This sample comprises about 26,000 clones, roughly four fifths of them detected only once. Clones ranked in the top ten supply roughly 3.5% of the sample. This specimen consisted of peripheral blood, obtained from a patient treated with photon-based radiotherapy. Receptors originate from a woman in her forties or fifties with pancreatic cancer.

Remarks on this clone: The DNA is left out, because the CDR3 cannot be placed on it with certainty; the CDR3 is given as TCRdb lists it. CDR3 sequence: CASSKALWGYGTSGTDTQYF. The chain joins TRBV21-1 to TRBJ2-3; the table calls TRBD2, which could not be checked here. TRBV21-1 is a pseudogene segment. Inclusive of both ends, the CDR3 amounts to 20 amino acids.

V gene TRBV7-6 combines with J gene TRBJ2-4, with 10 bases identical to TRBD1. There are 16 residues in the CDR3. Germline V gene sequence: CDR1 SGHVS, CDR2 FNYEAQ. V lost 2 bases to trimming and J lost 5 bases; unmatched junction nucleotides: 6. In DNA, the CDR3 is TGTGCCAGCAGCTTAAGGGACAGGGGAAGTCAAAACATTCAGTACTTC. As protein: CASSLRDRGSQNIQYF.

The rearrangement links TRBV7-9 to TRBJ2-6, with D unresolved. Trimming pared 4 bases from V and 0 bases from J, leaving 4 bases between. From germline, CDR1 is SEHNR and CDR2 FQNEAQ (reference sequence). The CDR3 has 14 amino acids. CDR3 loop: CASSSASGANVLTF. CDR3 nucleotide sequence: TGTGCCAGCAGCTCAGCCTCTGGGGCCAACGTCCTGACTTTC.

CDR3 sequence: CASTATGANEKLFF. CDR3 in DNA: TGTGCCAGCACCGCGACAGGGGCTAATGAAAAACTGTTTTTT. The chain couples TRBV7-6 to TRBJ1-4, with 8 bases identical to TRBD1. V was clipped by 7 bases and J by 3 bases; unmatched bases: 4. CDR3 size: 14 residues. Germline loops: CDR1 SGHVS, CDR2 FNYEAQ.

The V and J genes are TRBV11-2 and TRBJ2-7; D possibly uses TRBD1 or TRBD2 (5 bases each). Germline CDR1 SGHAT, CDR2 FQNNGV. This CDR3 has 15 amino acids. Trimming left V 2 bases short and J 2 bases short, with 13 bases between. CDR3 coding DNA: TGTGCCAGCAGCTTATCTGCCGGGACCACCTACGAGCAGTACTTC. Protein: CASSLSAGTTYEQYF.

This clone was counted between two and nine times. The chain employs TRBV6-1 and TRBJ2-7, with 7 bases matching TRBD1. The CDR3 totals 13 residues. V was pared by 4 bases and J by 5 bases, with 5 bases of the junction left unmatched. Germline V gene data show CDR1 as MNHNS and CDR2 as SASEGT. The CDR3 reads CASSATGSNEQYF. DNA of the CDR3: TGTGCCAGCAGTGCGACAGGGTCCAACGAGCAGTACTTC.

This sequence joins TRBV27 and TRBJ1-4; TRBD1 aligns across 8 bases. The V and J ends lost 5 bases and 5 bases, in that order; junction bases with no gene match: 7. The V gene's germline CDR1 is MNHEY and CDR2 SMNVEV (reference sequence). This CDR3 has 15 amino acids. The CDR3 sequence: CASSPTGTGNEKLFF. The CDR3 DNA reads TGTGCCAGCAGTCCCACCGGGACAGGAAATGAAAAACTGTTTTTT.